The clone carrying this TCR beta chain was counted only a few times. The antigen is not known. Time point reported: newly diagnosed GD, antithyroid drugs for less than 3 months. RNA extracted from PBMCs served as the sequencing template. The peripheral blood volume drawn was 7.5 to 10 milliliters, and it was collected into EDTA tubes. The sample originates from a study of regulatory T cells in long-lasting Graves disease. The study's findings and limits: Because few samples were included, accuracy may have been lower.

Both iRepertoire HTBI primers and Arm-PCR of CDR3 regions were used to build the TCR beta libraries. How the authors handled the data: Segment identification across samples yielded around 64 TRBV and about 14 TRBJ segments. TCRdb used MiXCR to reprocess the multiplex PCR reads, holding one entry per CDR3 protein. These V and J calls derive from TCRdb rather than the authors' analysis. Found here are hundreds of thousands of distinct CDR3 sequences, about 15% of them singletons; the top ten hold around a sixth. This CDR3 spans 13 amino acids. The V gene lost 3 bases and the J gene lost 8 bases, with 13 bases spanning the gap. CDR1 and CDR2 from the germline V gene are LNHDA and SQIVND (reference sequence). These data were also reused for a study on T cells in Graves' hyperthyroidism and ophthalmopathy. That report notes: Progression to ophthalmopathy was predicted a median of roughly 6.5 months early.

This TCR was recovered from a young woman with Graves disease. The sequencing used peripheral blood mononuclear cells (PBMCs), collected at new diagnosis, from a patient treated with antithyroid drugs. The chain carries TRBV19 and TRBJ1-1; D call uncertain. CDR3: CASSIASGPEAFF. CDR3 coding DNA: TGTGCCAGTAGTATCGCTTCAGGCCCCGAAGCTTTCTTT.